These 13 T cell receptor beta chains share one sample of origin, sequenced in a study of T cells in Graves' hyperthyroidism and ophthalmopathy. From RNA transcripts, TCR beta CDR3 regions were amplified. HTBI primers were employed in a first-round RT-PCR of the TCR CDR3. TCRdb reanalysed the multiplex PCR reads using MiXCR and keeps one entry per CDR3 protein. The sample consists of a few hundred thousand distinct CDR3 sequences, roughly 15% of them appearing once. The sequenced sample was blood. The source of these receptors is a woman between 40 and 50 years old with Graves' ophthalmopathy.

The rearrangement joins TRBV4-1 to TRBJ1-1; possible D gene TRBD1, 6 bases. Germline V gene lookup returns CDR1 MGHRA and CDR2 YSYEKL. The CDR3 runs 16 residues. V was cut by 0 bases and J by 0 bases, with 11 bases left in between. In DNA, the CDR3 is TGCGCCAGCAGCCAAGATCAGGGGATAATGAACACTGAAGCTTTCTTT. Residues: CASSQDQGIMNTEAFF.

The genes are TRBV7-8 and TRBJ1-6, with a possible D match to TRBD1 (6 bases). There are 12 residues in the CDR3. Germline assignment: CDR1 SGHVS and CDR2 FQNEAQ. V lost 3 bases, J lost 11 bases, and 8 bases lay in between. The CDR3 nucleotides read TGTGCCAGCAGCTTCAGGGGCACACCCCTCCACTTT. Its protein is CASSFRGTPLHF.

Concerning this clonotype: One end of the junction is discordant with germline, which a read error may explain. The rearrangement uses TRBV6-2 or TRBV6-3 and TRBJ2-3; tentatively, D is TRBD2 (5 bases). The germline gives CDR1 MNHEY, CDR2 SVGEGT. The CDR3 extends over 15 amino acids. CDR3 coding DNA: TGTGCCGGCAGTAAACCGAGGGTTGGCACAGATACGCAGTATTTT. Residues: CAGSKPRVGTDTQYF.

The chain couples TRBV20-1 to TRBJ1-5, with D maybe TRBD1 (5 bases). Trimming shortened V by 0 bases and J by 0 bases, and 27 bases separated the two germline ends. From germline, CDR1 is DFQATT and CDR2 SNEGSKA (reference sequence). This CDR3 contains 21 residues. The CDR3 nucleotides read TGCAGTGCTAGAGATGCCGGAGGTAGGGGCGAGGGGCCTTATAGCAATCAGCCCCAGCATTTT. Translation gives CSARDAGGRGEGPYSNQPQHF.

This clonotype was detected only a few times. The chain is built from TRBV6-1 and TRBJ2-1; tentatively, D is TRBD2 (6 bases). Germline V lookup: CDR1 MNHNS, CDR2 SASEGT. The CDR3 loop spans 12 amino acids. V lost 3 bases to trimming and J lost 15 bases, with 15 bases between them. The CDR3 sequence is CASSEEGRLSFF. In DNA, the CDR3 is TGTGCCAGCAGTGAGGAGGGACGGCTGTCGTTCTTC.

The table lists this clonotype with a few counts. The V gene is TRBV13, the J gene TRBJ2-7, with 7 bases aligning to TRBD2. The CDR3 contains 15 residues. Germline trimming cut 5 bases from V and 0 bases from J; bases unmatched to any gene: 7. Germline-derived CDR1 and CDR2 are PRHDT and FYEKMQ (reference sequence). The CDR3 reads CASSPPSGYSYEQYF. The CDR3, as DNA: TGTGCCAGCAGCCCCCCTAGCGGCTACTCCTACGAGCAGTACTTC.

This clonotype was seen many times. This sequence joins TRBV29-1 and TRBJ1-1, with TRBD1 as a possible D gene (5 bases). The CDR3 consists of 12 residues. The germline V gene has CDR1 SQVTM and CDR2 ANQGSEA. V lost 6 bases and J lost 4, with 12 bases in between. The CDR3 DNA reads TGCAGCGTCCGGGCAGGGTTCACTGAAGCTTTCTTT. Protein sequence: CSVRAGFTEAFF.

This clonotype showed up many times. V is TRBV12-3 or TRBV12-4 and J is TRBJ2-1; perhaps TRBD1 as D (5 bases). This CDR3 is built from 15 residues. Between the trimmed V and J ends, which lost 7 bases and 8 bases, there was a span of 21 bases. Here the CDR3 reads CASNNAGSAIYEQFF. CDR3 sequence (DNA): TGTGCCAGCAACAATGCAGGGTCGGCAATTTATGAGCAGTTCTTC.

The chain couples TRBV29-1 to TRBJ2-3; no clear D. The CDR3 loop spans 12 amino acids. Germline V gives CDR1 SQVTM, CDR2 ANQGSEA. The ends were cut back, 5 bases at V and 6 bases at J, with 12 bases in the middle. In DNA, the CDR3 is TGCAGCGTTTGGGTAATGCCCGATACGCAGTATTTT. Its translation: CSVWVMPDTQYF.

The CDR3 sequence is CASSLTGTASGNTIYF. The DNA for the CDR3 is TGTGCCAGCAGTTTGACGGGGACAGCGTCTGGAAACACCATATATTTT. This chain uses TRBV12-3 or TRBV12-4 with TRBJ1-3; 7 bases line up with TRBD1. The J segment lost 1 base and the V segment lost 3 bases, leaving 6 bases of the junction unmatched. This CDR3 comprises 16 residues.

This clonotype was seen at least ten times. The chain is built from TRBV30 and TRBJ1-2; D possibly corresponds to TRBD1 (6 bases). Germline CDR1 GTSNPN, CDR2 SVGIG (reference sequence). This CDR3 is built from 14 residues. Trimming cost V 2 bases and J 0 bases, with 10 bases left between them. CDR3 region: CAWSSAGANYGYTF. DNA of the CDR3: TGTGCCTGGAGTTCCGCAGGGGCTAACTATGGCTACACCTTC.

V usage is TRBV6-5 and J usage is TRBJ2-5; TRBD2 agrees at 7 bases. CDR3 length: 16 residues. CDR1 and CDR2 (germline): MNHEY, SVGAGI. The J segment lost 5 bases and the V segment lost 0 bases, leaving 9 bases of the junction unmatched. CDR3 amino acids: CASSYSRGTAPETQYF. The CDR3 DNA reads TGTGCCAGCAGTTACTCGCGGGGGACGGCACCTGAGACCCAGTACTTC.

The chain combines TRBV18 with TRBJ2-5; the match to TRBD1 covers 8 bases. The CDR3 extends over 14 amino acids. Per the germline V gene, CDR1 is KGHSH and CDR2 is LQKENI. V lost 5 bases and J lost 5; bases outside the gene matches: 7. CDR3 sequence reads: CASSTRTGSETQYF. CDR3 in DNA: TGTGCCAGCTCAACCAGGACAGGGAGCGAGACCCAGTACTTC.